This TCR beta chain was sequenced in a study of early T cells in non-severe SARS-CoV-2 infection. TCRdb reprocessed the 5' RACE reads with MiXCR, giving one entry per CDR3 protein. The sample holds about 70,000 distinct CDR3 sequences, roughly an eighth seen once. Germline CDR1 MDHEN, CDR2 SYDVKM. The V end lost 3 bases, the J end lost 3 bases, and 10 bases lay between the germline ends. The CDR3 extends over 14 amino acids. Specimen: whole blood. The source of this sequence is an adult who was a healthcare worker with PCR-confirmed SARS-CoV-2 infection or an uninfected control (not recorded which). This chain joins TRBV28 and TRBJ2-3, with a tentative D call TRBD2 (6 bases). The CDR3 loop reads CASSFPGTTDTQYF. The DNA of the CDR3 is TGTGCCAGCAGTTTCCCTGGGACTACAGATACGCAGTATTTT.